A single sample gave rise to the 11 T cell receptor beta chains below, sequenced in a study of tumor-infiltrating lymphocytes in primary liver carcinoma. Constant-region priming of approximately 500 ng total RNA yielded TCR beta cDNA. Amplification in three nested multiplex PCR rounds with slightly modified ARM-PCR gave rise to TCR beta libraries. TRBV1-TRBV30 forward primers and a C-beta reverse primer were used in the first two PCR rounds, which each ran for approximately 9 cycles. Via MiXCR, TCRdb re-called the multiplex PCR reads, giving one row per CDR3 protein. Of 300,000 to 350,000 distinct CDR3 sequences in the sample, more than 55% are singletons; the top ten hold around 15%. The study extracted blood RNA from unsorted whole blood and also extracted germline DNA. The specimen was peripheral blood. The receptor set was obtained from a woman in her 30s with primary liver carcinoma and hepatitis B virus infection.

This clonotype appeared a few times. This may come from a read error, since a much larger clone is one base off. The V and J genes are TRBV6-1 and TRBJ1-5, with D unclear. The CDR3 consists of 13 residues. Per germline, CDR1 MNHNS and CDR2 SASEGT. The CDR3 nucleotides read TGTGCCAGCAGGGGGAATGGCAATCGGCCCCAGCATTTT. Residues: CASRGNGNRPQHF.

On this clonotype: A single base separates this from a much larger clone, so it may be a read error. The CDR3: CASNQAYGQETQYF. CDR3 coding DNA: TGCGCCAGCAACCAAGCTTATGGGCAAGAGACCCAGTACTTC. The V call is TRBV4-1, the J call TRBJ2-5; D unresolved. The V gene's germline CDR1 is MGHRA and CDR2 YSYEKL. The length of the CDR3 is 14 residues.

This clonotype has only a few counts. This chain connects TRBV6-5 to TRBJ2-2, with 12 nucleotides matching TRBD2. V trimming: 7 bases; J trimming: 6 bases; junction bases outside the gene matches: 6. This CDR3 has 15 residues. The V gene's germline CDR1 is MNHEY and CDR2 SVGAGI. CDR3 in amino acids: CASTTSGRTSGELFF. Here the CDR3 DNA reads TGTGCCAGCACGACTAGCGGGAGAACGTCCGGGGAGCTGTTTTTT.

Concerning this clonotype: At one of its ends the junction is not consistent with the germline gene, which may arise from a read error. This chain joins TRBV11-2 and TRBJ2-2; possibly TRBD2 for D (6 bases). Germline V gene data show CDR1 as SGHAT and CDR2 as FQNNGV. The CDR3 is 15 amino acids. The CDR3 spells CACSSRGRKPGELFF. The CDR3 DNA reads TGTGCCTGCAGCTCGAGAGGGAGGAAACCCGGGGAGCTGTTTTTT.

Remarks on this clonotype: This clone may be a read error of a much larger clone one base away. The J gene is TRBJ1-1, the V gene TRBV12-3 or TRBV12-4, with D uncertain. Deletions cut 7 bases from V and 6 bases from J, with 3 bases between. The CDR3 contains 9 residues. In DNA, the CDR3 is TGTGCCAGCAATGCTGAAGCTTTCTTT. Encoded protein: CASNAEAFF.

The chain employs TRBV11-2 and TRBJ1-4; possibly TRBD1 for D (5 bases). Trimming cost V 5 bases and J 0 bases, with 13 bases left between them. The CDR3 is 16 residues long. Germline V gene sequence: CDR1 SGHAT, CDR2 FQNNGV. DNA for the CDR3: TGTGCCAGCAGCCCCGGGTGGGGGGCAACTAATGAAAAACTGTTTTTT. Its translation is CASSPGWGATNEKLFF.

A note on this clonotype: A much bigger clone sits one base away, suggesting this may be a read error. The DNA for the CDR3 is TGTGCCAGACCTGACGGCAAATATTGGGCTAATGAAAAACTGTTTTTT. It translates to CARPDGKYWANEKLFF. The V gene is TRBV6-2 or TRBV6-3, the J gene TRBJ1-4; no definite D call. The V end lost 9 bases, the J end lost 3 bases, and 20 bases lay between the germline ends. This CDR3 has 16 residues. Germline CDR1 reads MNHEY; CDR2 reads SVGEGT.

This clonotype came up a few times. Since a much larger clone is just one base distant, this may be a read error. The J gene is TRBJ1-1, the V gene TRBV12-3 or TRBV12-4; 10 bases agree with TRBD1. Losses at the gene ends were 10 bases for V and 11 bases for J; bases not matched to a gene: 13. The CDR3 is made up of 13 amino acids. The CDR3 spells CAISMGQGMTAFF. The CDR3 region has the DNA TGTGCCATCAGCATGGGACAGGGGATGACGGCTTTCTTT.

This clonotype has ten or more counts. This chain connects TRBV6-1 to TRBJ2-6; no firm D call. The length of the CDR3 is 17 residues. CDR1 and CDR2 (germline): MNHNS, SASEGT. Trimming removed 5 bases from V and 0 bases from J, with 14 bases in between. CDR3 region: CASSITHVSSGANVLTF. CDR3 in DNA: TGTGCCAGCAGTATCACTCACGTTAGCTCTGGGGCCAACGTCCTGACTTTC.

This chain links TRBV28 with TRBJ2-7; D not certain. Germline CDR1 MDHEN, CDR2 SYDVKM. The V and J ends lost 4 bases and 3 bases respectively, with 19 bases between them. The CDR3 is made up of 16 amino acids. The CDR3 is CASSSLLRKYGYEQYF. The DNA for the CDR3 is TGTGCCAGCAGTTCACTCCTCCGTAAATACGGCTACGAGCAGTACTTC.

The rearrangement links TRBV7-9 to TRBJ1-3, with TRBD1 identical over 8 bases. This CDR3 comprises 15 residues. CDR1 and CDR2 from the germline V gene are SEHNR and FQNEAQ (reference sequence). Trimming cost V 2 bases and J 7 bases; bases outside gene matches: 7. This CDR3 reads CASSLPGQGGNTIYF. The CDR3 coding sequence is TGTGCCAGCAGCTTACCCGGACAGGGCGGGAACACCATATATTTT.